In its sample, the clone carrying this T cell receptor (beta chain) was seen once. The sample is drawn from a study of radiation and T cells in renal cell carcinoma. Produced via immunoSEQ multiplex PCR; TCRdb's table is partial and in-frame only. Seen here are roughly 86,000 clones, approximately 80% observed once, and the top ten hold roughly 10%. V was pared by 0 bases and J by 1 base, with 5 bases between. CDR3 length: 14 residues. Looked up from germline, CDR1 is SGHRS and CDR2 is YFSETQ. Time point described: blood 4 weeks post-SBRT, at nephrectomy. Treatment: 15 Gy SBRT to primary tumor, nephrectomy 4 weeks later.

This chain links TRBV5-1 with TRBJ2-1; D call uncertain. The sequencing used blood, collected from a patient whose treatment included radiotherapy and nephrectomy. The TCR comes from a man aged 45 to 65 with renal cell carcinoma. CDR3 loop: CASSLAESYNEQFF. The CDR3 region has the DNA TGCGCCAGCAGCTTGGCGGAGTCCTACAATGAGCAGTTCTTC. Full variable domain (rest looked up from reference TRBV5-1 and TRBJ2-1): KAGVTQTPRYLIKTRGQQVTLSCSPISGHRSVSWYQQTPGQGLQFLFEYFSETQRNKGNFPGRFSGRQFSNSRSEMNVSTLELGDSALYLCASSLAESYNEQFFGPGTRLTVL.